The 24 T cell receptor beta chains below were found in one sample sequenced in a study of Ad26.COV2.S vaccination and SARS-CoV-2 variants. Clones were read by immunoSEQ multiplex PCR, and TCRdb kept only the in-frame ones, dropping some. This table holds about 350,000 clones, about 89% found once. Described treatment: approximately 18 received Ad26.COV2.S at low or high dose, single or two shots; about five received placebo; per-sample allocation not given. Specimens were obtained on day 63 following the first vaccine or placebo injection. The input for sequencing was peripheral blood, taken in a trial of Ad26.COV2.S vaccine versus placebo. The receptor source for this set is a person aged 18-65 years who received the Ad26.COV2.S COVID-19 vaccine or a placebo.

The chain uses TRBV6-5 and TRBJ1-2; no reliable D call. Germline CDR1 is MNHEY and CDR2 is SVGAGI. V was trimmed by 4 bases and J by 4 bases, leaving 16 bases between them. The CDR3 consists of 15 residues. In DNA, the CDR3 is TGTGCCAGCAGTTCCTTGGGAAGGCGATCCTATGGCTACACCTTC. Its translation is CASSSLGRRSYGYTF.

Of note for this clone: The identical CDR3 is also encoded by other nucleotide sequences in the sample. The V gene is TRBV15, the J gene TRBJ1-5, with D possibly matching TRBD1 (5 bases). Germline CDR1 and CDR2: LNHNV and YYDKDF (reference sequence). CDR3 size: 15 residues. The V gene lost 0 bases and the J gene lost 2 bases, with 8 bases spanning the gap. The CDR3 DNA is TGTGCCACCAGCAGAGACAGGGCCGGCAATCAGCCCCAGCATTTT. Translation: CATSRDRAGNQPQHF.

This sequence joins TRBV7-2 and TRBJ2-1; no reliable D call. With 2 bases removed from V and 2 bases from J, the gap between germline ends came to 10 bases. The CDR3 extends over 15 amino acids. Germline V gene sequence: CDR1 SGHTA, CDR2 FQGNSA. The CDR3: CASSLPWVTYNEQFF. In nucleotides, the CDR3 is TGTGCCAGCAGCTTACCCTGGGTAACCTACAATGAGCAGTTCTTC.

This sequence joins TRBV19 and TRBJ1-3, with TRBD1 as a possible D gene (6 bases). Germline V lookup: CDR1 LNHDA, CDR2 SQIVND (reference sequence). Trimming took off 8 bases at V and 0 bases at J, with 11 bases between the two ends. The length of the CDR3 is 14 residues. The DNA of the CDR3 is TGTGCCAGTTCCAGGGGCTTCTCTGGAAACACCATATATTTT. Translating gives CASSRGFSGNTIYF. Combining the CDR3 with reference TRBV19 and TRBJ1-3 gives the whole variable domain DGGITQSPKYLFRKEGQNVTLSCEQNLNHDAMYWYRQDPGQGLRLIYYSQIVNDFQKGDIAEGYSVSREKKESFPLTVTSAQKNPTAFYLCASSRGFSGNTIYFGEGSWLTVV.

The chain recombines TRBV29-1 with TRBJ2-2; 14 bases agree with TRBD2. The V gene end was trimmed by 6 bases and the J gene end by 9 bases; junction bases not matched to a gene: 6. The CDR3 loop spans 14 amino acids. CDR1 and CDR2 from the germline V gene are SQVTM and ANQGSEA. CDR3 loop: CSVGTSGGDRELFF. The CDR3 DNA sequence: TGCAGCGTGGGGACTAGCGGGGGTGACCGGGAGCTGTTTTTT.

V gene TRBV6-1 combines with J gene TRBJ2-1; TRBD2 aligns across 14 bases. Germline V gene lookup returns CDR1 MNHNS and CDR2 SASEGT. J gave up 7 bases and V 4 bases, and 6 bases lay outside the gene matches. The CDR3 is 16 amino acids. The CDR3 loop reads CASSVAGTSGGNEQFF. The CDR3 coding sequence is TGTGCCAGCAGTGTTGCGGGGACTAGCGGGGGAAATGAGCAGTTCTTC.

This clone appeared a single time. J is TRBJ2-3 and V is TRBV29-1; D gene unclear. Per the germline V gene, CDR1 is SQVTM and CDR2 is ANQGSEA. Between the trimmed V and J ends, which lost 5 bases and 4 bases, there was a span of 10 bases. This CDR3 region has 12 residues. This chain's CDR3 is CSVPDRADTQYF. The DNA of the CDR3 is TGCAGCGTTCCGGATCGGGCAGATACGCAGTATTTT.

For the CDR3, the DNA is TGTGCCAGCAGCCAAAGACCGGGACAGGGCTACGAGCAGTACTTC. Protein product: CASSQRPGQGYEQYF. This chain joins TRBV3-1 (or the pseudogene TRBV3-2) and TRBJ2-7, with 9 bases lining up with TRBD1. Unmatched junction bases numbered 5, after V lost 2 bases and J lost 3 bases. The germline gives CDR1 LGHDT, CDR2 YNNKEL (reference sequence). This CDR3 spans 15 amino acids.

The rearrangement links TRBV28 to TRBJ1-3; D unclear. The V and J ends lost 3 bases and 0 bases respectively, with 9 bases between them. This CDR3 is 15 amino acids long. Germline lookup yields CDR1 MDHEN and CDR2 SYDVKM. The CDR3 loop is CASSFRRSSGNTIYF. CDR3 bases: TGTGCCAGCAGTTTTCGCAGGAGCTCTGGAAACACCATATATTTT.

J is TRBJ2-5 and V is TRBV5-1, with D perhaps TRBD1 (6 bases). The CDR3 runs 15 residues. V was trimmed by 0 bases and J by 1 base, leaving 10 bases between them. CDR1 and CDR2 from the germline V gene are SGHRS and YFSETQ. CDR3 protein: CASSLEGQRQETQYF. The CDR3 DNA reads as TGCGCCAGCAGCTTGGAAGGACAGCGCCAAGAGACCCAGTACTTC.

The chain combines TRBV12-3 or TRBV12-4 with TRBJ2-5; 8 bases align to TRBD1. The CDR3 contains 13 residues. The V and J ends lost 6 bases and 5 bases, in that order; junction bases with no gene match: 5. The chain's CDR3 is CASSPDRAETQYF. CDR3 bases: TGTGCCAGCAGCCCGGACAGGGCGGAGACCCAGTACTTC.

This rearrangement joins TRBV27 to TRBJ2-7, with 7 bases fitting TRBD1. The CDR3 runs to 15 residues. Germline lookup yields CDR1 MNHEY and CDR2 SMNVEV (reference sequence). After removal of 5 bases from V and 4 bases from J, the junction contained 11 bases not matched to a gene. DNA for the CDR3: TGTGCCAGCAGTCACAAGAAAGGGGGCCGATACGAGCAGTACTTC. This encodes CASSHKKGGRYEQYF.

The rearrangement uses TRBV7-8 and TRBJ1-5; no firm D call. V lost 0 bases, J lost 8 bases, and 14 bases lay in between. CDR1 SGHVS and CDR2 FQNEAQ come from the germline V gene. The CDR3 has 15 amino acids. CDR3 sequence: CASSLAGSGLEPQHF. In DNA form, the CDR3 reads TGTGCCAGCAGCTTAGCGGGATCGGGGTTGGAGCCCCAGCATTTT.

V and J are TRBV10-1 and TRBJ1-2; no clear D. This CDR3 spans 13 amino acids. Looked up from germline, CDR1 is WNHNN and CDR2 is SYGVQD (reference sequence). V was cut by 3 bases and J by 4 bases, with 9 bases left in between. Here the CDR3 reads CASSDSRAYGYTF. CDR3 DNA sequence: TGCGCCAGCAGTGACAGTCGGGCCTATGGCTACACCTTC.

V and J are TRBV7-6 and TRBJ2-1; 7 bases match TRBD1. The CDR3 is 15 amino acids. Germline V lookup: CDR1 SGHVS, CDR2 FNYEAQ. Germline trimming cut 9 bases from V and 4 bases from J; bases unmatched to any gene: 12. The CDR3 here is CASSHRGTLYNEQFF. The DNA for the CDR3 is TGTGCCAGTTCCCACAGGGGTACATTGTACAATGAGCAGTTCTTC.

The V gene is TRBV27, the J gene TRBJ2-3; 8 bases align to TRBD1. After removal of 3 bases from V and 6 bases from J, the junction contained 5 bases not matched to a gene. Germline lookup yields CDR1 MNHEY and CDR2 SMNVEV (reference sequence). The CDR3 contains 14 residues. The CDR3 reads CASSLAGGRDTQYF. The CDR3 DNA reads TGTGCCAGCAGTTTGGCAGGGGGCAGGGATACGCAGTATTTT.

The genes are TRBV7-9 and TRBJ2-7; perhaps TRBD1 as D (6 bases). Deletions cut 5 bases from V and 3 bases from J, with 20 bases between. The CDR3 is made up of 16 amino acids. CDR1 is SEHNR, CDR2 FQNEAQ, per germline (reference sequence). The CDR3 region has the DNA TGTGCCAGCAGCCGCTCTGATCGGGGACAACTCTACGAGCAGTACTTC. Its protein product is CASSRSDRGQLYEQYF.

The rearrangement links TRBV19 to TRBJ1-6; D might be TRBD1 (5 bases). Germline V gives CDR1 LNHDA, CDR2 SQIVND (reference sequence). CDR3 length equals 14 residues. The ends were cut back, 6 bases at V and 3 bases at J, with 9 bases in the middle. The CDR3 DNA reads as TGTGCCAGTAGCCCGGGACTCTATAATTCACCCCTCCACTTT. Amino acid sequence: CASSPGLYNSPLHF.

The genes are TRBV29-1 and TRBJ1-4; 10 nucleotides match TRBD1. Germline-derived CDR1 and CDR2 are SQVTM and ANQGSEA. After removal of 6 bases from V and 7 bases from J, the junction contained 8 bases not matched to a gene. The CDR3 is made up of 14 amino acids. The CDR3 spells CSVLGTGASEKLFF. CDR3 bases: TGCAGCGTCTTAGGGACAGGGGCTAGTGAAAAACTGTTTTTT.

This chain joins TRBV19 and TRBJ1-5, with TRBD1 matching over 7 bases. Per the germline V gene, CDR1 is LNHDA and CDR2 is SQIVND (reference sequence). The CDR3 consists of 14 residues. The junction had 4 bases not matched to a gene; V was cut back by 8 bases and J by 0 bases. The CDR3 DNA sequence: TGTGCCAGTCGACAGGGCAATAGCAATCAGCCCCAGCATTTT. This codes for CASRQGNSNQPQHF.

This clone was seen only a few times. The chain employs TRBV9 and TRBJ1-1, with 9 bases identical to TRBD1. Trimming took 5 bases from V and 4 from J; bases not matched to a gene: 3. Per the germline V gene, CDR1 is SGDLS and CDR2 is YYNGEE. The CDR3 spans 13 residues. This chain's CDR3 is CASRGQGSTEAFF. Written as DNA, the CDR3 is TGTGCCAGCAGGGGACAGGGAAGCACTGAAGCTTTCTTT.

V usage is TRBV5-4 and J usage is TRBJ2-6; TRBD1 might be the D (5 bases). The CDR3 spans 15 residues. V was shortened by 0 bases and J by 5 bases, with 9 bases between the two germline ends. Looked up from germline, CDR1 is SGHNT and CDR2 is YYREEE (reference sequence). CDR3 sequence: CASSLEGARANVLTF. As DNA, the CDR3 is TGTGCCAGCAGCTTGGAAGGGGCGAGGGCCAACGTCCTGACTTTC.

This clone has only a few counts. The V call is TRBV18, the J call TRBJ1-5; tentatively, D is TRBD1 (5 bases). The CDR3 totals 14 residues. Trimming removed 6 bases at V and 0 bases at J, with 9 bases between. CDR1 and CDR2 from the germline V gene are KGHSH and LQKENI. CDR3 nucleotides: TGTGCCAGCTCTGGGACGTATAGCAATCAGCCCCAGCATTTT. Translated: CASSGTYSNQPQHF.

This rearrangement joins TRBV19 to TRBJ1-6, with D tentatively TRBD1 (5 bases). V dropped 3 bases and J dropped 7 bases, with 13 bases sitting between them. Germline V CDR1 and CDR2: LNHDA, SQIVND (reference sequence). The CDR3 covers 15 residues. The CDR3 DNA follows: TGTGCCAGTAGTATGATGGAGGGGTCAAATTCACCCCTCCACTTT. Its translation: CASSMMEGSNSPLHF.